This is a list of T cell receptor beta chains from one sample in a study of beta chain features in type 1 diabetes. Produced via immunoSEQ multiplex PCR; TCRdb's table is partial and in-frame only. The sample holds roughly 240,000 clones, about 71% seen once. The sequencing input was naive CD4+ T cells from blood. The origin of the receptors is a man aged 25-45 years in good health. Each CDR3 is given with its conserved first and last residue. Not all rows give a size; the values are once, few, many and, for expanded clones, a class.

J gene,clone size,V gene,CDR3 protein
TRBJ2-7,few,TRBV15,CATSKETRSEQYF
TRBJ2-3,.,TRBV6-4,CASGVGDTQYF
TRBJ2-3,.,TRBV4-3,CASSQWSKEGTDTQYF
TRBJ2-4,.,TRBV5-1,CASSLGTTTYGNIQYF
TRBJ1-5,.,TRBV30,CAWSTGGQPQHF
TRBJ2-3,few,TRBV30,CAWTGSSTDTQYF
TRBJ2-1,.,TRBV29-1,CSATEPGLGGEQFF
TRBJ2-1,.,TRBV27,CASKTSGRNEQFF
TRBJ2-7,.,TRBV28,CASRQLGIEQYF
TRBJ2-5,.,TRBV5-1,CASSFGQMQETQYF
TRBJ1-1,.,TRBV25-1,CASSTTGNTEAFF
TRBJ2-1,.,TRBV5-1,CASSPRTYNEQFF
TRBJ1-2,.,TRBV30,CAWTDRGDYGYTF
TRBJ1-4,.,TRBV30,CAWSVPVMGEKLFF
TRBJ2-7,once,TRBV30,CAWSTSGGSTWEQYF